The 26 T cell receptor beta chains below come from one sample, sequenced in a study of blood T cell repertoires in COVID-19. Produced via immunoSEQ multiplex PCR; TCRdb's table is partial and in-frame only. The data hold tens of thousands of clones, with about 90% observed a single time. The sequencing sample was made of peripheral blood. The source of these receptors is a man in his late teens or twenties with COVID-19, enrolled during active disease.

The chain employs TRBV30 and TRBJ2-5; no firm D call. Trimming cost V 0 bases and J 2 bases, with 4 bases left between them. Germline-derived CDR1 and CDR2 are GTSNPN and SVGIG (reference sequence). This CDR3 is 12 amino acids long. The CDR3 sequence: CAWSVQQETQYF. As DNA, the CDR3 is TGTGCCTGGAGTGTACAGCAAGAGACCCAGTACTTC.

The V call is TRBV6-5, the J call TRBJ2-5; D is ambiguous. The V end lost 0 bases, the J end lost 2 bases, and 7 bases lay between the germline ends. CDR3 length equals 14 residues. Germline CDR1 MNHEY, CDR2 SVGAGI. The CDR3 sequence: CASSYSSTQETQYF. In DNA form, the CDR3 reads TGTGCCAGCAGTTACTCTAGTACTCAAGAGACCCAGTACTTC.

CDR3 loop: CSVEGLQSSYNEQFF. The CDR3 region has the DNA TGCAGCGTTGAAGGACTCCAGAGCTCCTACAATGAGCAGTTCTTC. This rearrangement joins TRBV29-1 to TRBJ2-1; D is unresolved. Trimming removed 1 base from V and 0 bases from J, with 10 bases in between. CDR3 length: 15 amino acids. Per germline, CDR1 SQVTM and CDR2 ANQGSEA.

The rearrangement links TRBV7-2 to TRBJ2-1, with 12 bases aligning to TRBD2. CDR1 and CDR2 (germline): SGHTA, FQGNSA. V lost 4 bases and J lost 7; bases outside the gene matches: 11. CDR3 length: 17 residues. This CDR3 reads CASSSPGLAGIMNEQFF. As DNA, the CDR3 is TGTGCCAGCAGCTCGCCCGGACTAGCGGGAATAATGAATGAGCAGTTCTTC.

The chain employs TRBV7-2 and TRBJ1-2; D unclear. V gave up 5 bases and J gave up 0 bases, with 22 bases separating them. The CDR3 length is 18 residues. Germline V CDR1 and CDR2: SGHTA, FQGNSA. In nucleotides, the CDR3 is TGTGCCAGCAGCCCGTCCTTAGGTCCAGGTCGAGCTAACTATGGCTACACCTTC. Its protein product is CASSPSLGPGRANYGYTF.

The V and J genes are TRBV18 and TRBJ1-6; D not certain. This CDR3 is built from 12 residues. V was trimmed by 3 bases and J by 7 bases, leaving 4 bases between them. Germline assignment: CDR1 KGHSH and CDR2 LQKENI. The chain's CDR3 is CASSPENSPLHF. In DNA form, the CDR3 reads TGTGCCAGCTCACCGGAGAATTCACCCCTCCACTTT.

This chain links TRBV6-5 with TRBJ1-6; D ambiguous. Trimming removed 6 bases at V and 8 bases at J, with 8 bases between. The CDR3 sequence is 12 residues long. CDR1 is MNHEY and CDR2 is SVGAGI in the germline V gene. The CDR3 protein is CASSRTDSPLHF. CDR3 nucleotide sequence: TGTGCCAGCAGCCGTACGGATTCACCCCTCCACTTT.

This chain uses TRBV27 with TRBJ2-3, with no clear D. V lost 5 bases and J lost 0, with 15 bases in between. Germline V CDR1 and CDR2: MNHEY, SMNVEV (reference sequence). The CDR3 length is 16 residues. The CDR3 DNA is TGTGCCAGCAGTCCACGATACAAGACTAGCACAGATACGCAGTATTTT. Translated, it gives CASSPRYKTSTDTQYF.

This clone was seen only once. The J gene is TRBJ2-7, the V gene TRBV27; 7 nucleotides align to TRBD1. The CDR3 runs 13 residues. V lost 5 bases and J lost 1; bases outside the gene matches: 2. CDR1 is MNHEY and CDR2 is SMNVEV in the germline V gene (reference sequence). CDR3 protein: CASSPDRSYEQYF. CDR3 coding DNA: TGTGCCAGCAGTCCGGACAGGTCCTACGAGCAGTACTTC.

The V gene is TRBV3-1 (or the pseudogene TRBV3-2), the J gene TRBJ2-6; no clear D gene. Germline V gives CDR1 LGHDT, CDR2 YNNKEL (reference sequence). The CDR3 consists of 16 residues. With 2 bases removed from V and 1 base from J, the gap between germline ends came to 9 bases. For the CDR3, the DNA is TGTGCCAGCAGCCAACCATGGAGTTCTGGGGCCAACGTCCTGACTTTC. It encodes CASSQPWSSGANVLTF.

The gene calls are TRBV14 and TRBJ2-5, with 10 bases matching TRBD2. The CDR3 totals 16 residues. Trimming at V came to 2 bases and at J to 1 base, leaving 4 bases not matched to a gene. CDR1 is SGHDN, CDR2 FVKESK, per germline. Here the CDR3 DNA reads TGTGCCAGCAGCCAACCCTCTAGCGGGGGCCAAGAGACCCAGTACTTC. It yields the protein CASSQPSSGGQETQYF.

J is TRBJ1-2 and V is TRBV4-2; unclear D gene. Germline V gene sequence: CDR1 LGHNA, CDR2 YNFKEQ. The CDR3 is 14 residues long. The V gene lost 0 bases and the J gene lost 1 base, with 6 bases spanning the gap. The CDR3: CASSQDADNYGYTF. CDR3 sequence (DNA): TGTGCCAGCAGCCAAGACGCGGATAACTATGGCTACACCTTC.

This clone was detected only once. The chain has TRBV13 and TRBJ1-1; 7 bases map to TRBD1. The germline gives CDR1 PRHDT, CDR2 FYEKMQ (reference sequence). The CDR3 is 14 residues long. Trimming cost V 5 bases and J 7 bases; bases outside gene matches: 10. The CDR3 loop reads CASSQPGTEDEAFF. The CDR3 DNA reads as TGTGCCAGCAGCCAGCCCGGGACAGAAGATGAAGCTTTCTTT.

The chain uses TRBV2 and TRBJ1-5, with D possibly being TRBD1 (6 bases). Trimming took 5 bases from V and 1 from J, leaving 12 bases between them. The CDR3 covers 15 residues. CDR1 SNHLY and CDR2 FYNNEI come from the germline V gene. The CDR3 region has the DNA TGTGCCAGCAGTACCGGGACATTAAGCAATCAGCCCCAGCATTTT. This codes for CASSTGTLSNQPQHF.

This chain uses TRBV9 with TRBJ2-7, with 13 bases fitting TRBD2. Trimming removed 0 bases from V and 6 bases from J; junction bases left unmatched: 6. Looked up from germline, CDR1 is SGDLS and CDR2 is YYNGEE. The CDR3 is 16 residues long. CDR3 coding DNA: TGTGCCAGCAGCGTAGGGGGGACTAGCGGGATTGGCGAGCAGTACTTC. It specifies CASSVGGTSGIGEQYF.

The genes are TRBV15 and TRBJ2-7; weak D call: TRBD2 (6 bases). The CDR3 runs 15 residues. CDR1 is LNHNV, CDR2 YYDKDF, per germline (reference sequence). V was pared by 5 bases and J by 6 bases, with 20 bases between. The CDR3 reads CATSEDLARTSEQYF. CDR3 DNA: TGTGCCACCAGCGAGGACCTAGCGCGGACGAGCGAGCAGTACTTC.

The V gene is TRBV24-1, the J gene TRBJ2-1; D might be TRBD2 (5 bases). The germline CDR1 and CDR2 sequences are KGHDR and SFDVKD. There are 13 residues in the CDR3. V was cut by 4 bases and J by 9 bases, with 12 bases left in between. The CDR3 DNA sequence: TGTGCCACCAGTGAAACCCGGGAACCTGAGCAGTTCTTC. It codes for CATSETREPEQFF.

The chain carries TRBV27 and TRBJ2-2; 10 bases are shared with TRBD1. The germline CDR1 and CDR2 sequences are MNHEY and SMNVEV (reference sequence). J was trimmed by 3 bases and V by 4 bases; bases with no gene match: 2. CDR3 size: 15 residues. The CDR3 reads CASSSGQGHTGELFF. The DNA of the CDR3 is TGTGCCAGCAGTTCGGGACAGGGGCACACCGGGGAGCTGTTTTTT.

This clone was recorded once. The V and J genes are TRBV28 and TRBJ1-1, with unresolved D. Trimming removed 3 bases at V and 1 base at J, with 6 bases between. The CDR3 loop spans 13 amino acids. Germline assignment: CDR1 MDHEN and CDR2 SYDVKM. CDR3 in amino acids: CASSLRWNTEAFF. The CDR3 DNA follows: TGTGCCAGCAGTTTGAGGTGGAACACTGAAGCTTTCTTT.

This chain uses TRBV28 with TRBJ2-7; the D gene is possibly TRBD2 (5 bases). The ends were cut back, 8 bases at V and 6 bases at J, with 17 bases in the middle. The CDR3 sequence is 13 residues long. CDR1 MDHEN and CDR2 SYDVKM come from the germline V gene. The DNA of the CDR3 is TGTGCCAGCTCCCTGGGAAGTCGGGGCGAGCAGTACTTC. This sequence encodes CASSLGSRGEQYF.

The chain has TRBV7-8 and TRBJ2-1, with 8 bases matching TRBD2. Unmatched junction bases numbered 5, after V lost 4 bases and J lost 0 bases. The CDR3 runs 16 residues. Germline V CDR1 and CDR2: SGHVS, FQNEAQ. DNA for the CDR3: TGTGCCAGCAGCTACCCCGGGAGGGGCTCCTACAATGAGCAGTTCTTC. Translating gives CASSYPGRGSYNEQFF.

The genes are TRBV18 and TRBJ2-7; D gene unclear. The ends were cut back, 2 bases at V and 2 bases at J, with 7 bases in the middle. In germline, CDR1 is KGHSH, CDR2 LQKENI. This CDR3 contains 13 residues. The CDR3 protein is CASSPTQTYEQYF. Written as DNA, the CDR3 is TGTGCCAGCTCACCAACCCAGACCTACGAGCAGTACTTC.

CDR3: CASSVGQGRSYEQYF. The CDR3 DNA sequence: TGTGCCAGCAGCGTAGGACAGGGAAGGTCCTACGAGCAGTACTTC. The chain couples TRBV9 to TRBJ2-7; 7 bases align to TRBD1. CDR3 size: 15 residues. The V segment lost 0 bases and the J segment 1 base; nucleotides outside the gene matches: 4. Germline assignment: CDR1 SGDLS and CDR2 YYNGEE. The variable domain in full, with the rest retrieved from reference TRBV9 and TRBJ2-7, is DSGVTQTPKHLITATGQRVTLRCSPRSGDLSVYWYQQSLDQGLQFLIQYYNGEERAKGNILERFSAQQFPDLHSELNLSSLELGDSALYFCASSVGQGRSYEQYFGPGTRLTVT.

The chain is built from TRBV18 and TRBJ2-2; 10 bases line up with TRBD1. The CDR3 totals 22 residues. V gave up 3 bases and J gave up 4 bases; unmatched junction bases: 23. Germline loops: CDR1 KGHSH, CDR2 LQKENI. For the CDR3, the DNA is TGTGCCAGCTCACCCCGCATCTTACTCCCTTTTGGACAGGGGGACGCCACCGGGGAGCTGTTTTTT. Amino acids: CASSPRILLPFGQGDATGELFF.

This clone has a handful of counts. The V call is TRBV29-1, the J call TRBJ2-1; no clear D gene. Trimming stripped 3 bases from V and 2 bases from J, with 5 bases between. Germline assignment: CDR1 SQVTM and CDR2 ANQGSEA. CDR3 length equals 12 residues. The DNA of the CDR3 is TGCAGCGTTGACGGTACCTACAATGAGCAGTTCTTC. Translated, it gives CSVDGTYNEQFF.

The chain recombines TRBV9 with TRBJ1-2; D ambiguous. The V gene lost 0 bases and the J gene lost 0 bases, with 12 bases spanning the gap. Germline CDR1 and CDR2: SGDLS and YYNGEE. This CDR3 has 16 residues. CDR3 loop: CASSVGQEPSNYGYTF. Written as DNA, the CDR3 is TGTGCCAGCAGCGTAGGGCAGGAACCCTCTAACTATGGCTACACCTTC.